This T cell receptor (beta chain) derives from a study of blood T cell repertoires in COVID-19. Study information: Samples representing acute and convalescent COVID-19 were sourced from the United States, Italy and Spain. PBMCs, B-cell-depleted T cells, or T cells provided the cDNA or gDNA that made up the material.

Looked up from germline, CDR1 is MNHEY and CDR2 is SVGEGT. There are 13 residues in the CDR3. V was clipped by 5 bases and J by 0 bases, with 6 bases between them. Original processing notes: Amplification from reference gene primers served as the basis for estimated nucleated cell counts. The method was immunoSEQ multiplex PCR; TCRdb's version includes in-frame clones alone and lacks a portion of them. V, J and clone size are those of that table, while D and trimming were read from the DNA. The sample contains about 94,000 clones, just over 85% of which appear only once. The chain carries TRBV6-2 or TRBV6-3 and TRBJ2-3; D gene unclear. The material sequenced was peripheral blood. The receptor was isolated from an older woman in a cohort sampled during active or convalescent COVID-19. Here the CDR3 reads CASSALSTDTQYF. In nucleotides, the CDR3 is TGTGCCAGCAGTGCGCTGAGCACAGATACGCAGTATTTT.